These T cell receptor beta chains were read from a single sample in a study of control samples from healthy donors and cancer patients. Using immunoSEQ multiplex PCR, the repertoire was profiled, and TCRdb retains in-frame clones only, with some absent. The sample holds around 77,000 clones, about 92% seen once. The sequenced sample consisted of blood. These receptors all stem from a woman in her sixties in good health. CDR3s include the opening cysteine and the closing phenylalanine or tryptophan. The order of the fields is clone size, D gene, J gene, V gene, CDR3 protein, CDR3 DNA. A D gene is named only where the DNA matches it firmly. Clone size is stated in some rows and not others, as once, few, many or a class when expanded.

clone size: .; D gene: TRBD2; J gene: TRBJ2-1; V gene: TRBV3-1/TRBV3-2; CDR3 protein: CASSLGLAGFYEQFF; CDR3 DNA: TGTGCCAGCAGCCTCGGACTAGCGGGATTCTATGAGCAGTTCTTC
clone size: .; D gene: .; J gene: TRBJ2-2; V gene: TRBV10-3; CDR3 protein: CAIRAGAGTWAGELFF; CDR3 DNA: TGTGCCATCAGAGCAGGCGCCGGGACCTGGGCCGGGGAGCTGTTTTTT
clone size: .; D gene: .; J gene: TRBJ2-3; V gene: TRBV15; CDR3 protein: CATSRVALADTQYF; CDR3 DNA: TGTGCCACCAGCAGGGTAGCTTTGGCCGATACGCAGTATTTT
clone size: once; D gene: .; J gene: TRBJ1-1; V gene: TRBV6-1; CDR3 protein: CASSDIVTHNTEAFF; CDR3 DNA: TGTGCCAGCAGTGATATTGTGACCCACAACACTGAAGCTTTCTTT
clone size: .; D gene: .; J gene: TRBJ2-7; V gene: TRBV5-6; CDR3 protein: CASSWGKRGQPYEQYF; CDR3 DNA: TGTGCCAGCAGCTGGGGGAAACGAGGTCAGCCCTACGAGCAGTACTTC
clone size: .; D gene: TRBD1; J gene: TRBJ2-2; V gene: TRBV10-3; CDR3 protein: CAISEGQVTGELFF; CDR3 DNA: TGTGCCATCAGTGAGGGACAGGTCACCGGGGAGCTGTTTTTT
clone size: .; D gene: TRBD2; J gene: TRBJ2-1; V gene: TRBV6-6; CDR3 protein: CASRSGLAGGNEQFF; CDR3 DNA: TGTGCCAGCAGATCGGGACTAGCGGGGGGAAATGAGCAGTTCTTC
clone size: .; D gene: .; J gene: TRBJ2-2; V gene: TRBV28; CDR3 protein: CASTNLEGAGELFF; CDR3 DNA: TGTGCCAGCACCAACCTGGAAGGGGCCGGGGAGCTGTTTTTT
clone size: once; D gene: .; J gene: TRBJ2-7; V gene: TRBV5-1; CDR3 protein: CASSPDSRRGEQYF; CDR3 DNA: TGCGCCAGCAGCCCGGACAGTCGCCGGGGCGAGCAGTACTTC
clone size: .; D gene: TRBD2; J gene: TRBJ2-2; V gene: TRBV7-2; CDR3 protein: CASYLISGTGGELFF; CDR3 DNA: TGTGCCAGCTATCTAATTAGCGGGACTGGCGGGGAGCTGTTTTTT